This T cell receptor (beta chain) was documented in a study of response to subunit inactivated influenza vaccine. The table lists this clonotype with many counts. Its matching antigen is unknown. Study-wide results and limits: The authors suggested that every seasonal influenza vaccination recruits few new T cells.

Using its own MiXCR run on the RT-PCR reads, TCRdb lists one record per CDR3 protein. The table includes about 780,000 distinct CDR3 sequences, approximately 17% detected once. This TCR derives from a man aged 50 or older who received an inactivated influenza vaccine. The source was PBMCs from blood, collected around 5 days after vaccination.

CDR3 loop: CASSYTGLAANNEQFF. In DNA, the CDR3 is TGTGCCAGCAGTTACACGGGACTAGCGGCGAACAATGAGCAGTTCTTC. The chain joins TRBV6-5 to TRBJ2-1; TRBD2 matches at 11 bases. The ends lost 2 bases at V and 5 bases at J; junction bases unmatched: 5. The CDR3 has 16 residues. Germline CDR1 and CDR2: MNHEY and SVGAGI.